Below, 3 T cell receptor beta chains from the same sample are listed, as sequenced in a study of control samples from healthy donors and cancer patients. Clones were sequenced by immunoSEQ multiplex PCR, and TCRdb holds only the in-frame ones, with some missing. Among about 150,000 clones listed, over 90% were seen once. Sequenced material: blood. These receptor sequences come from a man between 45 and 60 years old in good health.

J is TRBJ1-6 and V is TRBV19; 12 bases fit TRBD1. Germline loops: CDR1 LNHDA, CDR2 SQIVND (reference sequence). The CDR3 runs to 17 residues. Unmatched junction bases numbered 13, after V lost 6 bases and J lost 10 bases. The CDR3 nucleotides are TGTGCCAGTAGCCTCTACGGAGGGACAGGGGGCTTATCACCCCTCCACTTT. This encodes CASSLYGGTGGLSPLHF. The entire variable domain, with the rest obtained from reference TRBV19 and TRBJ1-6, is as follows: DGGITQSPKYLFRKEGQNVTLSCEQNLNHDAMYWYRQDPGQGLRLIYYSQIVNDFQKGDIAEGYSVSREKKESFPLTVTSAQKNPTAFYLCASSLYGGTGGLSPLHFGNGTRLTVT.

This chain connects TRBV6-5 to TRBJ2-7; D is unclear. CDR3 length: 12 amino acids. Germline CDR1 and CDR2: MNHEY and SVGAGI. Trimming pared 8 bases from V and 1 base from J, leaving 9 bases between. The CDR3 DNA reads TGTGCCAGCTTGGTAGAATCCTACGAGCAGTACTTC. This sequence encodes CASLVESYEQYF.

The rearrangement links TRBV7-9 to TRBJ2-3; 12 bases fit TRBD2. CDR1 and CDR2 from the germline V gene are SEHNR and FQNEAQ (reference sequence). Trimming at V came to 4 bases and at J to 0 bases, leaving 5 bases not matched to a gene. The CDR3 totals 17 residues. For the CDR3, the DNA is TGTGCCAGCAGCTCCGGACTAGCGGGATTAAGCACAGATACGCAGTATTTT. Translated: CASSSGLAGLSTDTQYF. The entire variable domain, with the rest obtained from reference TRBV7-9 and TRBJ2-3, is as follows: DTGVSQNPRHKITKRGQNVTFRCDPISEHNRLYWYRQTLGQGPEFLTYFQNEAQLEKSRLLSDRFSAERPKGSFSTLEIQRTEQGDSAMYLCASSSGLAGLSTDTQYFGPGTRLTVL.